These 3 T cell receptor beta chains originate from one sample sequenced in a study of blood T cell repertoires in COVID-19. TCRdb's copy holds only in-frame clones and misses some; the assay was immunoSEQ multiplex PCR. The repertoire has about 270,000 clones, 86% of them found once; the top ten carry approximately 10%. The specimen sequenced was peripheral blood. The receptors were sampled from a middle-aged man with active or convalescent COVID-19.

The chain uses TRBV24-1 and TRBJ2-1; 12 bases map to TRBD1. Per the germline V gene, CDR1 is KGHDR and CDR2 is SFDVKD. This CDR3 spans 17 amino acids. Germline trimming cut 4 bases from V and 8 bases from J; bases unmatched to any gene: 11. The CDR3 region has the DNA TGTGCCACCAGTGACCAGGGACAGGGGGCATTCCAGCATGAGCAGTTCTTC. Translating gives CATSDQGQGAFQHEQFF.

V is TRBV7-2 and J is TRBJ2-2, with 7 nucleotides matching TRBD1. The length of the CDR3 is 18 residues. Trimming cost V 4 bases and J 3 bases; bases outside gene matches: 14. Germline V CDR1 and CDR2: SGHTA, FQGNSA. Here the CDR3 reads CASSSGTASTWYTGELFF. The DNA of the CDR3 is TGTGCCAGCAGCTCCGGGACAGCGTCTACTTGGTACACCGGGGAGCTGTTTTTT. Variable domain in full (rest from reference TRBV7-2 and TRBJ2-2): GAGVSQSPSNKVTEKGKDVELRCDPISGHTALYWYRQSLGQGLEFLIYFQGNSAPDKSGLPSDRFSAERTGGSVSTLTIQRTQQEDSAVYLCASSSGTASTWYTGELFFGEGSRLTVL.

This clone appeared once. The chain combines TRBV2 with TRBJ1-4; tentative D call: TRBD1 (5 bases). The CDR3 contains 16 residues. Per germline, CDR1 SNHLY and CDR2 FYNNEI. Deletions cut 5 bases from V and 0 bases from J, with 13 bases between. CDR3 coding DNA: TGTGCCAGCAGTCCCCGGACATCCTCAACTAATGAAAAACTGTTTTTT. This codes for CASSPRTSSTNEKLFF. Full variable domain (missing parts from reference TRBV2 and TRBJ1-4): EPEVTQTPSHQVTQMGQEVILRCVPISNHLYFYWYRQILGQKVEFLVSFYNNEISEKSEIFDDQFSVERPDGSNFTLKIRSTKLEDSAMYFCASSPRTSSTNEKLFFGSGTQLSVL.